At least ten counts were recorded for the clone carrying this T cell receptor (beta chain). The data are from a study of identical twins. One entry per CDR3 protein results from TCRdb running MiXCR on the 5' RACE reads. The data hold hundreds of thousands of distinct CDR3 sequences, with 21% observed a single time. The CDR3 contains 14 residues. Unmatched junction bases numbered 7, after V lost 5 bases and J lost 2 bases. Germline V gives CDR1 SGHDT, CDR2 YYEEEE. This same sample was also part of a study on T cells expressing NK-cell markers. Per that paper: Topping the CD3+CD56-NKG2C+ fraction as well were these clonotypes, in a few donors. Clones of NKG2C+ T cells that had expanded were of unclear HCMV specificity.

The TCR was taken from a woman aged 18-29 years in good health. Sequenced sample: PBMCs. The chain is built from TRBV5-6 and TRBJ2-7; 7 positions match TRBD1. The chain's CDR3 is CASRQQGITYEQYF. The CDR3 DNA is TGTGCCAGCAGACAACAGGGGATTACCTACGAGCAGTACTTC.